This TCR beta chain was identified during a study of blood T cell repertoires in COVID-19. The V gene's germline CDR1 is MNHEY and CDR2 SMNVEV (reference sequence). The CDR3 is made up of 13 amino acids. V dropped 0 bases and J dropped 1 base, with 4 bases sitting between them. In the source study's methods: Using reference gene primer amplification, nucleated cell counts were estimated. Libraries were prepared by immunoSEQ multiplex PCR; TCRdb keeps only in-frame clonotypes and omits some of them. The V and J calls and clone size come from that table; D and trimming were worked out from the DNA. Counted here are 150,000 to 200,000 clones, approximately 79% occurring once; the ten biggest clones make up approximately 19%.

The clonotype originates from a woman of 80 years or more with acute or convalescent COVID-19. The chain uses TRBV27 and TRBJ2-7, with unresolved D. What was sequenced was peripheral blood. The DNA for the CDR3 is TGTGCCAGCAGTTTATCCCCATCCTACGAGCAGTACTTC. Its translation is CASSLSPSYEQYF.